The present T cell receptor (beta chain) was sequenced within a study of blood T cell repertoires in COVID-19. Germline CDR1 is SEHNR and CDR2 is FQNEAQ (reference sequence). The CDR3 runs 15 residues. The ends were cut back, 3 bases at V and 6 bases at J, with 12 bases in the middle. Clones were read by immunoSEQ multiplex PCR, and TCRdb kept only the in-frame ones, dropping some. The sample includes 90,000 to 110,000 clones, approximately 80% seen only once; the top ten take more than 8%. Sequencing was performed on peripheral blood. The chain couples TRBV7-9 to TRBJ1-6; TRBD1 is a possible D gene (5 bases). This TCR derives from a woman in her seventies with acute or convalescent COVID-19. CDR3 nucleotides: TGTGCCAGCAGCTTTACCCAGGGCCCTAATTCACCCCTCCACTTT. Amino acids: CASSFTQGPNSPLHF.